This TCR beta chain was documented in a study of T cell repertoires in cytomegalovirus infection. Study background: An indication of both CMV infection and matching HLA type came from public TCR beta signatures.

Germline V gene data show CDR1 as MNHEY and CDR2 as SVGAGI. This CDR3 region has 14 residues. Germline trimming cut 11 bases from V and 6 bases from J; bases unmatched to any gene: 9. Each CDR3 protein is one row after TCRdb ran MiXCR on the reads. The sample lists roughly 140,000 distinct CDR3 sequences, around 22% occurring once. The receptor was derived from a human donor in good health (CMV status not recorded). Some clones in this sample may be carry-over from other donors' samples. Material: PBMCs. This chain connects TRBV6-5 to TRBJ2-4; 11 nucleotides match TRBD2. In nucleotides, the CDR3 is TGTGCCGTACATAGCGGGAGGGCCGGAAACATTCAGTACTTC. Protein: CAVHSGRAGNIQYF.